The present T cell receptor (beta chain) was sequenced within a study of cytomegalovirus exposure and HLA in healthy donors. Study results and caveats: Three of the chains that were CMV-associated were confirmed in vitro to be specific for CMV antigens.

Healthy individuals who donated bone marrow served as the donors. Primers: 60 Vbeta forward and 13 Jbeta reverse. Measured with immunoSEQ multiplex PCR; TCRdb has only the in-frame clones, and not every one. This table has more than 90,000 clones, around 77% appearing once. About this clone: Its antigen remains unknown.

V was clipped by 3 bases and J by 1 base, with 12 bases between them. Germline lookup yields CDR1 SGHTA and CDR2 FQGTGA. This CDR3 is 16 amino acids long. This TCR was recovered from a man aged 30 to 39 in good health and CMV-seronegative. Sequenced material: PBMCs. The J gene is TRBJ2-2, the V gene TRBV7-3; perhaps TRBD1 as D (5 bases). Here the CDR3 reads CASSFSDSQNTGELFF. For the CDR3, the DNA is TGTGCCAGCAGCTTCTCAGACAGCCAGAACACCGGGGAGCTGTTTTTT.